This T cell receptor beta chain is from a study of blood T cell repertoires in COVID-19. Clinical history as reported by participants underpinned cohort assignment. Donors in Cohort 3 who had recovered were those with two negative PCRs, healthcare professional clearance, or resolution of their symptoms. Clones were sequenced by immunoSEQ multiplex PCR, and TCRdb holds only the in-frame ones, with some missing. The table shows about 170,000 clones, with around 80% occurring only once. Trimming removed 2 bases at V and 4 bases at J, with 15 bases between. Looked up from germline, CDR1 is SGHNT and CDR2 is YYREEE (reference sequence). The CDR3 has 15 amino acids.

This receptor was obtained from a man in his forties or fifties who had recovered from COVID-19. This chain joins TRBV5-4 and TRBJ1-2, with D tentatively TRBD1 (6 bases). What was sequenced was PBMCs or T cells enriched from blood (not recorded which). The CDR3 spells CASSFQDRTAYGYTF. The CDR3 DNA reads TGTGCCAGCAGCTTCCAGGATCGGACAGCCTATGGCTACACCTTC.